The T cell receptor beta chain under discussion was sequenced for a study of T cell responses to AZD1222 COVID-19 vaccine. Study overall: Recipients boosted at about 4 weeks or about 12 weeks are pooled.

The assay was immunoSEQ multiplex PCR, and TCRdb's table has in-frame clones only and misses some. The sample carries 200,000 to 300,000 clones, roughly 93% recorded once. The germline V and J ends were trimmed by 2 bases and 7 bases, with 13 bases remaining between them. This CDR3 has 14 residues. Per the germline V gene, CDR1 is MNHEY and CDR2 is SMNVEV (reference sequence). Whole-study results and caveats: At baseline, just a handful of AZD1222 recipients tested seropositive.

With respect to this clone: Its antigen is unidentified.

The rearrangement joins TRBV27 to TRBJ2-3; D is ambiguous. Source: peripheral blood, taken on day 0 of AZD1222 vaccination. The TCR was taken from an adult in good health. In DNA, the CDR3 is TGTGCCAGCAGTTTACAAGGGCCCCGGAATACGCAGTATTTT. Amino acid sequence: CASSLQGPRNTQYF.